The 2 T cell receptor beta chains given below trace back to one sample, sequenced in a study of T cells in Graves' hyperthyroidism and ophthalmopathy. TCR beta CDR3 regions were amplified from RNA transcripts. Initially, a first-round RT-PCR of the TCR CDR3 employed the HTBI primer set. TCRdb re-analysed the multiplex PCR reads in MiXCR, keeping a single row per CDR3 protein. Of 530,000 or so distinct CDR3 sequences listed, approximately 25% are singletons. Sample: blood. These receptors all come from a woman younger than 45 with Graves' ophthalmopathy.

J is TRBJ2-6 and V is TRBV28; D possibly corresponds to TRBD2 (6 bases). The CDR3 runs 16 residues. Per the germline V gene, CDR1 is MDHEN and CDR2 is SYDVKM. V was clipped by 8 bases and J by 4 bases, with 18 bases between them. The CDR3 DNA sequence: TGTGCCAGCCGCCGGAGGGGCGAGTCCGGGGCCAACGTCCTGACTTTC. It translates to CASRRRGESGANVLTF.

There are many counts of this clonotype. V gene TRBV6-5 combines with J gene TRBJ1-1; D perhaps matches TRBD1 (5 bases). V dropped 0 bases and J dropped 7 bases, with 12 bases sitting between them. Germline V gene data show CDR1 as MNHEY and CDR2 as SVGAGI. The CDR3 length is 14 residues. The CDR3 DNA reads TGTGCCAGCAGTTACTCACGCAGGGAGGGTGAAGCTTTCTTT. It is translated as CASSYSRREGEAFF.